This T cell receptor beta chain was found in a study of T cell responses to AZD1222 COVID-19 vaccine. As for this clone: Its antigen is currently unknown.

CDR1 is MNHEY and CDR2 is SMNVEV in the germline V gene (reference sequence). CDR3 length: 13 residues. V was trimmed by 2 bases and J by 9 bases, leaving 11 bases between them. Study-wide findings and caveats: Across the whole spike, CD4 TCRs peaked at regions 160-218 and 743-854. The sample set comprised mostly white British donors with more females, and clonal diversity was possibly underestimated. Every sample of the repertoires postdated the peak T cell response.

Sequenced by immunoSEQ multiplex PCR; TCRdb stores in-frame clones only, minus some. The top ten hold over 5.5% of the sample, which has 80,000 or so clones, more than 80% seen once. Sequences were derived from peripheral blood, sampled on day 0 of AZD1222 vaccination. This TCR came from an adult in good health. The chain is built from TRBV27 and TRBJ1-5; D is unresolved. The CDR3 loop is CASSLRSEGPQHF. For the CDR3, the DNA is TGTGCCAGCAGTTTAAGAAGTGAGGGGCCCCAGCATTTT.